These T cell receptor beta chains were read from a single sample in a study of blood T cell repertoires in COVID-19. Produced via immunoSEQ multiplex PCR; TCRdb's table is partial and in-frame only. Among approximately 180,000 clones listed, over 75% were seen once. The sample taken for sequencing was peripheral blood. The receptors shown here come from a man between 60 and 75 years old with acute or convalescent COVID-19. The CDR3 runs from the conserved cysteine through the conserved F or W. D genes are given only for firm matches. Size is omitted from some rows. Given values are once, few, many or a class for expanded clones.

TRBV5-1	14	TRBJ2-7	NA	NA	CASSLAGIPYEQYF	TGCGCCAGCAGCTTGGCTGGCATTCCCTACGAGCAGTACTTC
TRBV2	13	TRBJ2-2	few	TRBD1	CASRQGYTGELFF	TGTGCCAGCAGACAGGGGTACACCGGGGAGCTGTTTTTT
TRBV4-2	18	TRBJ1-2	NA	NA	CASSQERDRGRTNYGYTF	TGTGCCAGCAGCCAAGAGAGGGACCGGGGGAGAACTAACTATGGCTACACCTTC
TRBV28	14	TRBJ2-7	once	TRBD1	CASRRQGAAYEQYF	TGTGCCAGCAGGCGACAGGGGGCGGCCTACGAGCAGTACTTC
TRBV5-5	15	TRBJ1-3	NA	TRBD1	CASSGWTGPGNTIYF	TGTGCCAGCAGCGGGTGGACAGGGCCCGGAAACACCATATATTTT
TRBV5-1	14	TRBJ2-5	NA	TRBD2	CARGAGGGQETQYF	TGCGCCCGCGGCGCGGGGGGGGGCCAAGAGACCCAGTACTTC
TRBV9	14	TRBJ1-1	once	NA	CASSVGHLNTEAFF	TGTGCCAGCAGCGTAGGACACCTGAACACTGAAGCTTTCTTT
TRBV15	13	TRBJ1-1	once	NA	CATSRRRGTEAFF	TGTGCCACCAGCAGACGGAGGGGCACTGAAGCTTTCTTT
TRBV30	12	TRBJ2-3	few	TRBD2	CAWTSGRDTQYF	TGTGCCTGGACTAGCGGGAGAGATACGCAGTATTTT
TRBV28	16	TRBJ2-2	NA	TRBD2	CASTPTSGTNTGELFF	TGTGCCAGCACCCCGACTAGCGGGACTAACACCGGGGAGCTGTTTTTT
TRBV5-1	19	TRBJ2-7	once	TRBD2	CASSLRATLAGGGSYEQYF	TGCGCCAGCAGCTTGAGGGCTACCCTAGCGGGAGGAGGCTCCTACGAGCAGTACTTC
TRBV27	13	TRBJ1-5	NA	NA	CASSFSSNQPQHF	TGTGCCAGCAGTTTTTCGTCGAATCAGCCCCAGCATTTT
TRBV7-7	15	TRBJ2-5	NA	TRBD2	CASSLGAGGVETQYF	TGTGCTAGCAGCTTAGGAGCGGGAGGGGTAGAGACCCAGTACTTC
TRBV4-1	15	TRBJ2-7	once	TRBD2	CASSQRLAGLYEQYF	TGCGCCAGCAGCCAGCGACTAGCGGGACTCTACGAGCAGTACTTC
TRBV11-1	14	TRBJ1-1	NA	TRBD1	CASSSPGGSTEAFF	TGTGCCAGCAGCAGCCCAGGGGGCTCCACTGAAGCTTTCTTT
TRBV5-4	14	TRBJ2-3	NA	NA	CASRLRQGTDTQYF	TGTGCCAGCAGGTTGAGGCAGGGGACAGATACGCAGTATTTT
TRBV11-2	14	TRBJ2-5	once	TRBD2	CASSWTSGMETQYF	TGTGCCAGCAGCTGGACTAGCGGTATGGAGACCCAGTACTTC
TRBV7-2	14	TRBJ2-1	NA	TRBD2	CASSPSWGGNEQFF	TGTGCCAGCAGCCCTTCGTGGGGAGGGAATGAGCAGTTCTTC
TRBV18	15	TRBJ1-5	NA	NA	CASSPGRLSNQPQHF	TGTGCCAGCTCCCCAGGGCGTTTGAGCAATCAGCCCCAGCATTTT
TRBV4-2	16	TRBJ1-5	NA	NA	CASSQDLTGSRQPQHF	TGTGCCAGCAGCCAAGACCTTACAGGGTCGAGACAGCCCCAGCATTTT
TRBV5-4	14	TRBJ1-2	NA	NA	CASSPGGAGYGYTF	TGTGCCAGCAGTCCGGGAGGGGCGGGCTATGGCTACACCTTC
TRBV18	15	TRBJ2-5	NA	TRBD1	CASSPGAGGAETQYF	TGTGCCAGCTCACCCGGGGCAGGGGGAGCTGAGACCCAGTACTTC
TRBV18	13	TRBJ1-1	few	NA	CASSAGENTEAFF	TGTGCCAGCTCGGCAGGGGAGAACACTGAAGCTTTCTTT
TRBV10-3	11	TRBJ2-5	NA	NA	CAISDRTTQYF	TGTGCCATCAGTGATAGAACGACCCAGTACTTC
TRBV4-3	14	TRBJ2-7	NA	NA	CASSPWGHHLEQYF	TGCGCCAGCAGCCCCTGGGGCCATCACCTCGAGCAGTACTTC
TRBV28	17	TRBJ1-6	NA	TRBD1	CASSPGGRGRLNSPLHF	TGTGCCAGCAGTCCTGGGGGCAGGGGGCGCTTAAATTCACCCCTCCACTTT
TRBV30	16	TRBJ2-7	NA	TRBD1	CAWSTVGDRVSGEQYF	TGTGCCTGGAGTACGGTCGGCGACAGGGTGTCGGGCGAGCAGTACTTC
TRBV7-9	12	TRBJ2-5	NA	NA	CASSGGSETQYF	TGTGCCAGTTCGGGGGGCTCCGAGACCCAGTACTTC
TRBV29-1	11	TRBJ1-1	NA	NA	CSVGPYTEAFF	TGCAGCGTTGGGCCTTACACTGAAGCTTTCTTT
TRBV7-3	15	TRBJ2-1	few	TRBD1	CASSLGQGAGNEQFF	TGTGCCAGCAGCTTAGGACAGGGGGCAGGCAATGAGCAGTTCTTC
TRBV5-5	16	TRBJ2-2	few	NA	CASSWSVTGGTGELFF	TGTGCCAGCAGCTGGTCCGTGACAGGAGGAACCGGGGAGCTGTTTTTT
TRBV5-1	14	TRBJ2-5	NA	TRBD2	CASSPERGIETQYF	TGCGCCAGCAGCCCTGAGCGGGGGATAGAGACCCAGTACTTC
TRBV12-5	12	TRBJ1-5	once	NA	CASGLGEGHQHF	TGTGCTAGTGGTTTGGGCGAGGGTCACCAGCATTTT